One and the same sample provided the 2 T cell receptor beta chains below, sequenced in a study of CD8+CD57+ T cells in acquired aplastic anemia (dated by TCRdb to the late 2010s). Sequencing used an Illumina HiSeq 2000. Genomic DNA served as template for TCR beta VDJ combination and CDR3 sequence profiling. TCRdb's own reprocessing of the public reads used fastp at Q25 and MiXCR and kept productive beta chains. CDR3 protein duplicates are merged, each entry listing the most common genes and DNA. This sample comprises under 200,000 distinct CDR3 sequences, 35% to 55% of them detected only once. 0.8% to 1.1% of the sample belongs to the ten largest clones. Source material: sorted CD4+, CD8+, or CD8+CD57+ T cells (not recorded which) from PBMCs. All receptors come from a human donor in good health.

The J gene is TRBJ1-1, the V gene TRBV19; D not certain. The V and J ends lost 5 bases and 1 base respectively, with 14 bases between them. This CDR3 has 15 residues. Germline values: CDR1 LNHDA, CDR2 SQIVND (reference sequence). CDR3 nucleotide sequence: TGTGCCAGTAGTTGGTCGCTGCTTGCGAACACTGAAGCTTTCTTT. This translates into CASSWSLLANTEAFF. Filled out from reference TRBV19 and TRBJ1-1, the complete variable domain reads DGGITQSPKYLFRKEGQNVTLSCEQNLNHDAMYWYRQDPGQGLRLIYYSQIVNDFQKGDIAEGYSVSREKKESFPLTVTSAQKNPTAFYLCASSWSLLANTEAFFGQGTRLTVV.

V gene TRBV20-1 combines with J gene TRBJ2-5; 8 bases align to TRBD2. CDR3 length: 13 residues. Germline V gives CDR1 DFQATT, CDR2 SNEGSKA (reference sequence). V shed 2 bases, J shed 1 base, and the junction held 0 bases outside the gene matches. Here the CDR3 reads CSARLAGQETQYF. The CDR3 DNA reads TGCAGTGCTAGACTAGCGGGCCAAGAGACCCAGTACTTC.